The source of this T cell receptor beta chain is a study of shared clonotypes between healthy human individuals. As for the study in general: Per-donor plates numbered three CD4 naive, three CD4 memory, two CD8 naive and one CD8 memory. General study points: The researchers took only blood, and tissue repertoires probably look different. Naive CD4 clonotype sharing across several donors was about 5%.

The naive CD8 fraction comprised CD45RO-negative cells positively selected for CCR7 and excluded terminally differentiated effector memory CD45RA+ cells. Notes on this clone: The antigen remains unidentified. Additional DNA sequences in this sample encode the identical CDR3.

V shed 3 bases and J shed 3 bases, with 12 bases lying between them. CDR3 size: 14 residues. CDR1 and CDR2 from the germline V gene are MNHEY and SMNVEV (reference sequence). The table came from immunoSEQ multiplex PCR; TCRdb's copy has only in-frame clones and leaves some out. The sample records nearly 2 million clones, just under 95% being singletons. V usage is TRBV27 and J usage is TRBJ2-7; D is possibly TRBD2 (6 bases). The sequence was collected from a man aged 18-30 years in good health. The sample taken for sequencing was naive CD8+ T cells sorted from blood. CDR3 residues: CASSLGAGGYEQYF. CDR3 in DNA: TGTGCCAGCAGTTTGGGAGCGGGCGGCTACGAGCAGTACTTC.